The 18 T cell receptor beta chains presented below share a single source sample, sequenced in a study of regulatory T cells in long-lasting Graves disease. Time point reported: newly diagnosed GD, antithyroid drugs for less than 3 months. PBMC RNA was the source of the TCR library. Relying on iRepertoire HTBI primers and Arm-PCR of CDR3 regions, the team built TCR beta libraries. TCRdb re-derived calls from the multiplex PCR reads in MiXCR, one entry per CDR3 protein. The sample includes 550,000 to 650,000 distinct CDR3 sequences, about 16% seen only once; the top ten take 12%. These records were also assigned to another study, of T cells in Graves' hyperthyroidism and ophthalmopathy.

The starting material was peripheral blood mononuclear cells (PBMCs), obtained at new diagnosis, from a patient treated with antithyroid drugs. Receptors were obtained from a man aged 18 to 29 with Graves disease.

In its sample, this clonotype was seen a few times. CDR3 region: CSAPGLAGLDTQYF. The CDR3 DNA reads as TGCAGTGCTCCGGGACTAGCGGGACTTGATACGCAGTATTTT. This rearrangement joins TRBV20-1 to TRBJ2-3, with TRBD2 matching 13 bases. Germline V gene data show CDR1 as DFQATT and CDR2 as SNEGSKA (reference sequence). The trim removed 5 bases at V and 6 bases at J, leaving 5 bases unmatched. The CDR3 covers 14 residues.

Ten or more counts support this clonotype. The CDR3 is CASRRTGGPRETQYF. The CDR3 DNA reads as TGTGCCAGCAGACGGACAGGGGGCCCGCGGGAGACCCAGTACTTC. The V gene is TRBV27, the J gene TRBJ2-5, with 11 nucleotides matching TRBD1. This CDR3 region has 15 residues. J was trimmed by 5 bases and V by 6 bases; bases with no gene match: 8. The V gene's germline CDR1 is MNHEY and CDR2 SMNVEV (reference sequence).

This clonotype was seen only a few times. The genes are TRBV15 and TRBJ1-5, with a possible D match to TRBD1 (5 bases). The V and J ends lost 4 bases and 6 bases respectively, with 13 bases between them. Germline-derived CDR1 and CDR2 are LNHNV and YYDKDF (reference sequence). The CDR3 covers 14 residues. CDR3 protein: CATSIPGQGQPQHF. DNA of the CDR3: TGTGCCACCAGCATACCCGGACAAGGTCAGCCCCAGCATTTT.

In its sample, this clonotype was seen many times. The chain links TRBV10-3 to TRBJ2-5; weak D call: TRBD1 (5 bases). V lost 4 bases and J lost 0, with 15 bases in between. The CDR3 sequence is 16 residues long. The germline gives CDR1 ENHRY, CDR2 SYGVKD. The DNA for the CDR3 is TGTGCCATCAGTGTACTATATGGGGCAAACCAAGAGACCCAGTACTTC. Translating it yields CAISVLYGANQETQYF.

This chain connects TRBV20-1 to TRBJ2-1; 9 bases match TRBD2. Germline V gene data show CDR1 as DFQATT and CDR2 as SNEGSKA (reference sequence). This CDR3 has 15 amino acids. The junction had 13 bases not matched to a gene; V was cut back by 4 bases and J by 9 bases. The CDR3 loop reads CSANSMRGRAGEQFF. CDR3 nucleotides: TGCAGTGCTAATTCCATGCGCGGGAGGGCCGGTGAGCAGTTCTTC.

Ten or more counts support this clonotype. V gene TRBV29-1 combines with J gene TRBJ2-7, with D possibly matching TRBD1 (5 bases). Germline V gives CDR1 SQVTM, CDR2 ANQGSEA. V was shortened by 4 bases and J by 5 bases, with 12 bases between the two germline ends. The CDR3 contains 12 residues. CDR3 bases: TGCAGCGTTGTGGGGCTCCGTGACGAGCAGTACTTC. Its translation is CSVVGLRDEQYF.

This clonotype has a count of ten or more. The chain joins TRBV20-1 to TRBJ2-3; 10 bases match TRBD1. The V gene's germline CDR1 is DFQATT and CDR2 SNEGSKA (reference sequence). Trimming cost V 1 base and J 6 bases; bases outside gene matches: 10. This CDR3 contains 16 residues. In DNA, the CDR3 is TGCAGTGCTAGAGCGGTCGGGACAGGGGTTGGGGATACGCAGTATTTT. Amino acids: CSARAVGTGVGDTQYF.

This clonotype was found many times. V and J are TRBV3-1 and TRBJ1-1; weak D call: TRBD1 (5 bases). V dropped 4 bases and J dropped 1 base, with 16 bases sitting between them. The CDR3 runs to 16 residues. The germline V gene has CDR1 LGHDT and CDR2 YNNKEL (reference sequence). The CDR3 loop reads CASSPVGEGPNTEAFF. The CDR3, as DNA: TGTGCCAGCAGCCCCGTAGGGGAGGGGCCGAACACTGAAGCTTTCTTT. Complete variable domain (other parts from reference TRBV3-1 and TRBJ1-1): DTAVSQTPKYLVTQMGNDKSIKCEQNLGHDTMYWYKQDSKKFLKIMFSYNNKELIINETVPNRFSPKSPDKAHLNLHINSLELGDSAVYFCASSPVGEGPNTEAFFGQGTRLTVV.

The table lists this clonotype with many counts. The chain links TRBV20-1 to TRBJ2-3; no clear D gene. The DNA end is a closer match to TRBJ2-5, so the J assignment may be wrong. This CDR3 is 15 amino acids long. The V gene's germline CDR1 is DFQATT and CDR2 SNEGSKA (reference sequence). CDR3 in amino acids: CSARAQRATTETQYF. CDR3 in DNA: TGCAGTGCTAGAGCGCAACGAGCTACGACGGAGACCCAGTACTTC.

This clonotype was seen a handful of times. The chain joins TRBV10-3 to TRBJ1-3; no firm D call. This CDR3 contains 14 residues. The V end lost 5 bases, the J end lost 0 bases, and 8 bases lay between the germline ends. Germline lookup yields CDR1 ENHRY and CDR2 SYGVKD. The CDR3 DNA reads as TGTGCCATCAGTCCGACTGACTCTGGAAACACCATATATTTT. Translation gives CAISPTDSGNTIYF.

A few counts support this clonotype. V and J are TRBV24-1 and TRBJ2-1; the match to TRBD2 covers 7 bases. This CDR3 is 16 amino acids long. Germline V lookup: CDR1 KGHDR, CDR2 SFDVKD. The J segment lost 2 bases and the V segment lost 4 bases, leaving 7 bases of the junction unmatched. This CDR3 is CATSERPGLPYNEQFF. Here the CDR3 DNA reads TGTGCCACCAGTGAACGACCGGGACTACCCTACAATGAGCAGTTCTTC.

J is TRBJ2-7 and V is TRBV3-1; D is possibly TRBD2 (5 bases). Germline CDR1 and CDR2: LGHDT and YNNKEL (reference sequence). V was pared by 2 bases and J by 1 base, with 18 bases between. The CDR3 is 17 residues long. The CDR3 sequence is CASSQTIPGGLSYEQYF. The CDR3 DNA sequence: TGTGCCAGCAGCCAAACCATCCCGGGCGGACTTTCCTACGAGCAGTACTTC.

The rearrangement uses TRBV20-1 and TRBJ2-5; D call uncertain. Germline V lookup: CDR1 DFQATT, CDR2 SNEGSKA (reference sequence). This CDR3 region has 11 residues. V shed 7 bases and J shed 5 bases, with 11 bases lying between them. The CDR3 here is CSVRFRETQYF. Here the CDR3 DNA reads TGCAGTGTTCGATTTAGGGAGACCCAGTACTTC.

The rearrangement joins TRBV14 to TRBJ2-2; D not certain. The V gene's germline CDR1 is SGHDN and CDR2 FVKESK. Trimming took 0 bases from V and 7 from J, leaving 6 bases between them. CDR3 length equals 13 residues. DNA of the CDR3: TGTGCCAGCAGCCAAGACGTCCGCGGGGAGCTGTTTTTT. Residues: CASSQDVRGELFF.

This clonotype showed up many times. This chain joins TRBV2 and TRBJ2-7; 9 bases fit TRBD2. J lost 1 base, V lost 8 bases, and 3 bases had no gene match. From germline, CDR1 is SNHLY and CDR2 FYNNEI. The CDR3 length is 13 residues. CDR3 protein: CASRTSESYEQYF. As DNA, the CDR3 is TGTGCCAGCCGGACTAGCGAATCCTACGAGCAGTACTTC.

This clonotype was found many times. This chain joins TRBV28 and TRBJ2-7; TRBD1 agrees at 8 bases. After removal of 5 bases from V and 6 bases from J, the junction contained 12 bases not matched to a gene. Germline CDR1 and CDR2: MDHEN and SYDVKM. The CDR3 runs 15 residues. The DNA for the CDR3 is TGTGCCAGCAGTGCCCCCGGGACAGGTCGGTCCGAGCAGTACTTC. Amino acids: CASSAPGTGRSEQYF.

The V gene is TRBV15, the J gene TRBJ2-1; 7 bases agree with TRBD2. The CDR3 sequence is 14 residues long. Germline loops: CDR1 LNHNV, CDR2 YYDKDF (reference sequence). V gave up 5 bases and J gave up 9 bases; unmatched junction bases: 10. CDR3 region: CATSPIRSGGEQFF. The CDR3, as DNA: TGTGCCACCAGCCCAATTCGCTCGGGAGGTGAGCAGTTCTTC. The variable domain in full, with the rest retrieved from reference TRBV15 and TRBJ2-1, is DAMVIQNPRYQVTQFGKPVTLSCSQTLNHNVMYWYQQKSSQAPKLLFHYYDKDFNNEADTPDNFQSRRPNTSFCFLDIRSPGLGDTAMYLCATSPIRSGGEQFFGPGTRLTVL.

The chain combines TRBV12-3 or TRBV12-4 with TRBJ2-1; D unclear. The CDR3 loop spans 13 amino acids. Between the trimmed V and J ends, which lost 4 bases and 7 bases, there was a span of 11 bases. The CDR3 loop reads CASSSRSMNEQFF. The CDR3 DNA follows: TGTGCCAGCAGTTCCAGGAGTATGAATGAGCAGTTCTTC.